These T cell receptor beta chains were read from a single sample in a study of regulatory and conventional T cells in RAG deficiency. The assay was immunoSEQ multiplex PCR, and TCRdb's table has in-frame clones only and misses some. The data hold fewer than 40,000 clones, with 90% to 97% observed a single time. These data were also filed under a second study, of regulatory T cells.

What was sequenced was CD25- CD4+ T cells sorted from blood. These TCRs come from a human donor in good health. Both conserved end residues are part of each CDR3. A D gene is named only where the DNA matches it firmly. Clone size is stated in some rows and not others, as once, few, many or a class when expanded.

TRBV30	NA	TRBJ1-6	NA	CAWSPRLWGTSSYNSPLHF	TGTGCCTGGAGTCCCCGCCTTTGGGGGACAAGCTCCTATAATTCACCCCTCCACTTT
TRBV6-1	TRBD1	TRBJ1-4	NA	CASSQGGSNEKLFF	TGTGCCAGCAGTCAAGGGGGCTCAAATGAAAAACTGTTTTTT
TRBV6-5	NA	TRBJ2-5	NA	CASSWGRTQETQYF	TGTGCCAGCAGTTGGGGCCGGACCCAAGAGACCCAGTACTTC
TRBV6-4	NA	TRBJ1-1	once	CASSFNTGSGTEAFF	TGTGCCAGCAGCTTCAACACAGGGAGTGGGACTGAAGCTTTCTTT
TRBV18	TRBD1	TRBJ1-1	NA	CASSQNRGPSNTEAFF	TGTGCCAGCTCACAAAACAGGGGCCCCTCGAACACTGAAGCTTTCTTT
TRBV5-1	TRBD1	TRBJ1-6	NA	CASSLTGTTYNSPLHF	TGCGCCAGCAGCCTGACAGGGACGACTTATAATTCCCCCCTCCACTTT
TRBV18	NA	TRBJ2-1	NA	CASSPLRRDSSEQFF	TGTGCCAGCTCACCATTGCGTCGGGACTCGAGTGAGCAGTTCTTC
TRBV4-1	NA	TRBJ1-5	NA	CASSQVNLPQVPHQPQHF	TGCGCCAGCAGCCAAGTAAATCTTCCGCAGGTCCCACATCAGCCCCAGCATTTT
TRBV6-1	TRBD2	TRBJ2-1	NA	CASRLAGPSYNEQFF	TGTGCCAGCAGATTAGCGGGCCCATCCTACAATGAGCAGTTCTTC
TRBV7-6	NA	TRBJ1-2	NA	CASSFITDSYGYTF	TGTGCCAGCAGCTTCATAACCGACTCGTATGGCTACACCTTC
TRBV7-8	TRBD1	TRBJ1-2	NA	CASSPMTGGNYGYTF	TGTGCCAGCAGCCCCATGACAGGGGGCAACTATGGCTACACCTTC
TRBV9	NA	TRBJ2-3	once	CASSDQPRGATDTQYF	TGTGCCAGCAGTGATCAACCCCGGGGAGCAACAGATACGCAGTATTTT
TRBV5-1	TRBD1	TRBJ1-6	NA	CASKRQGSSYNSPLHF	TGCGCCAGCAAAAGACAGGGTAGCTCCTATAATTCACCCCTCCACTTT
TRBV6-1	TRBD2	TRBJ2-1	NA	CANGLGWYNEQFF	TGTGCCAACGGACTAGGATGGTACAATGAGCAGTTCTTC
TRBV7-3	TRBD1	TRBJ2-1	NA	CASSYRGSEQFF	TGTGCCAGCAGCTACAGGGGGTCTGAGCAGTTCTTC
TRBV4-3	NA	TRBJ1-1	NA	CASSQDINTEAFF	TGCGCCAGCAGCCAAGATATCAACACTGAAGCTTTCTTT
TRBV5-5	TRBD1	TRBJ2-7	NA	CASSLQWRGQGVSYEQYF	TGTGCCAGCAGCTTGCAGTGGCGAGGACAGGGGGTTTCCTACGAGCAGTACTTC
TRBV15	TRBD2	TRBJ2-1	NA	CATSRAGGRYEQFF	TGTGCCACCAGCAGAGCGGGAGGGCGTTATGAGCAGTTCTTC
TRBV6-5	TRBD1	TRBJ1-5	NA	CASSADRGSNQPQHF	TGTGCCAGCAGTGCAGACAGGGGCAGTAATCAGCCCCAGCATTTT
TRBV5-5	NA	TRBJ1-5	once	CASSLVANSNQPQHF	TGTGCCAGCAGCTTGGTAGCAAATAGCAATCAGCCCCAGCATTTT
TRBV29-1	TRBD1	TRBJ2-7	NA	CSVGDRGTQYF	TGCAGCGTCGGGGACAGGGGAACACAGTACTTC
TRBV30	TRBD1	TRBJ1-2	NA	CAWYRDRGRVNYGYTF	TGTGCCTGGTACCGGGACAGGGGGAGGGTTAACTATGGCTACACCTTC
TRBV5-4	TRBD1	TRBJ1-1	NA	CASSLRSTGGHTEAFF	TGTGCCAGCAGCTTGCGGTCGACAGGGGGCCACACTGAAGCTTTCTTT
TRBV10-1	NA	TRBJ2-3	NA	CASSDAGADTQYF	TGCGCCAGCAGTGATGCAGGGGCAGATACGCAGTATTTT
TRBV30	TRBD2	TRBJ2-2	NA	CASRTSGALNTGELFF	TGTGCCTCGCGGACTAGCGGGGCCCTGAACACCGGGGAGCTGTTTTTT
TRBV21-1	NA	TRBJ2-1	few	CASSKSFAGTSGSYNEQFF	TGTGCCAGCAGCAAATCATTTGCGGGGACTAGCGGGAGCTACAATGAGCAGTTCTTC
TRBV19	NA	TRBJ1-6	once	CASSMGARAQGPANSPLHF	TGTGCCAGTAGTATGGGGGCTAGAGCGCAGGGACCTGCTAATTCACCCCTCCACTTT
TRBV11-2	TRBD2	TRBJ2-3	NA	CASSLEYLAASADTQYF	TGTGCCAGCAGCTTGGAATATCTAGCGGCTAGCGCAGATACGCAGTATTTT
TRBV18	TRBD2	TRBJ2-1	NA	CASSPLGTSGSSYNEQFF	TGTGCCAGCTCACCACTCGGGACTAGCGGGAGCTCCTACAATGAGCAGTTCTTC
TRBV7-8	TRBD1	TRBJ1-1	NA	CASSGRDRATEAFF	TGTGCCAGCAGCGGCCGGGACAGGGCCACTGAAGCTTTCTTT
TRBV5-1	NA	TRBJ2-7	NA	CASKPASAITYEQYF	TGCGCCAGCAAGCCCGCTAGCGCGATAACCTACGAGCAGTACTTC
TRBV2	TRBD1	TRBJ2-6	NA	CASRGGQGSGANVLTF	TGTGCCAGCAGGGGGGGACAGGGGTCTGGGGCCAACGTCCTGACTTTC
TRBV10-3	TRBD1	TRBJ1-1	once	CAISGGGDRGSDTEAFF	TGTGCCATCAGTGGGGGTGGGGACAGGGGTTCCGACACTGAAGCTTTCTTT
TRBV9	NA	TRBJ1-1	NA	CASSAGQTLAMNTEAFF	TGTGCCAGCAGCGCTGGACAGACCCTTGCCATGAACACTGAAGCTTTCTTT
TRBV29-1	TRBD1	TRBJ1-1	NA	CSGRQGTNTEAFF	TGCAGCGGCAGACAGGGAACGAACACTGAAGCTTTCTTT
TRBV9	NA	TRBJ1-2	NA	CASSVGGDYGYTF	TGTGCCAGCAGCGTGGGCGGGGATTATGGCTACACCTTC
TRBV6-5	TRBD1	TRBJ2-5	NA	CASYGQGIQYF	TGTGCCAGCTATGGACAGGGGATTCAGTACTTC
TRBV4-1	TRBD2	TRBJ2-7	once	CASSQKTIGTSGRAHEQYF	TGCGCCAGCAGCCAAAAGACAATTGGGACTAGCGGGAGGGCCCACGAGCAGTACTTC
TRBV10-3	TRBD1	TRBJ1-2	NA	CAISESGDRGDGYTF	TGTGCCATCAGTGAGTCGGGTGACAGGGGAGATGGCTACACCTTC
TRBV5-1	NA	TRBJ2-7	NA	CASSSGPSQGYEQYF	TGCGCCAGCAGCTCCGGGCCCAGTCAGGGCTACGAGCAGTACTTC
TRBV7-3	TRBD1	TRBJ2-1	NA	CASSVKPGQGWNEQFF	TGTGCCAGCAGCGTAAAACCGGGACAGGGGTGGAATGAGCAGTTCTTC
TRBV6-1	NA	TRBJ1-2	NA	CASSEADTPSYGYTF	TGTGCCAGCAGTGAAGCTGACACGCCAAGCTATGGCTACACCTTC
TRBV6-5	NA	TRBJ1-3	NA	CASRATGTGNTIYF	TGTGCCAGCAGAGCAACAGGGACCGGAAACACCATATATTTT
TRBV30	NA	TRBJ1-2	NA	CAWTQEETTKGYTF	TGTGCCTGGACCCAAGAGGAGACTACAAAGGGCTACACCTTC
TRBV10-3	TRBD1	TRBJ1-2	NA	CAISESGTGDGYTF	TGTGCCATCAGTGAGTCCGGGACAGGGGACGGCTACACCTTC
TRBV6-5	NA	TRBJ1-1	NA	CASSDTGGQGTEAFF	TGTGCCAGCAGCGACACGGGGGGGCAAGGTACTGAAGCTTTCTTT